The entry that follows covers one T cell receptor beta chain sequence. There are 15 residues in the CDR3. The V gene's germline CDR1 is SGHVS and CDR2 FNYEAQ. The ends lost 5 bases at V and 9 bases at J; junction bases unmatched: 8. The data originate from a study of T cell repertoires in cytomegalovirus infection. From the reads, TCRdb called clonotypes with MiXCR, one entry per CDR3 protein. This table holds fewer than 200,000 distinct CDR3 sequences, about 20% found once. Sequenced: PBMCs. The chain couples TRBV7-6 to TRBJ2-1; TRBD2 aligns across 12 bases. The clonotype was recovered from a human donor in good health (CMV status not recorded). Some clones in this sample may be carry-over from other donors' samples. CDR3 DNA: TGTGCCAGCAGCACGAAACTAGCGGGAGGTACTGAGCAGTTCTTC. Translated, it gives CASSTKLAGGTEQFF.